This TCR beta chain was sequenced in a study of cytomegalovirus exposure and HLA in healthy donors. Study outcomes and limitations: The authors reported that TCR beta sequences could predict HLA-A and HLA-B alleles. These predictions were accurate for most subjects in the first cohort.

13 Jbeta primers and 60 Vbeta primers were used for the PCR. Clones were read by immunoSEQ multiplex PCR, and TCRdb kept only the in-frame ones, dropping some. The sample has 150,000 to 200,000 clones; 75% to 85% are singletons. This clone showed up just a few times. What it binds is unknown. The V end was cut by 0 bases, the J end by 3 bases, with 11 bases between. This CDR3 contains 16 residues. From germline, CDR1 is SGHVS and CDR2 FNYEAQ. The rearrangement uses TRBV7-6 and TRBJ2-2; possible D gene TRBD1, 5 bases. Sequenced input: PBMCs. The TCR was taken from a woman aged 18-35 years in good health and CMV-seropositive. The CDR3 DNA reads TGTGCCAGCAGCTTAGCTTCGACAGACTACACCGGGGAGCTGTTTTTT. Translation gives CASSLASTDYTGELFF.